This T cell receptor (beta chain) was recorded in a study of T cell responses to AZD1222 COVID-19 vaccine. The germline CDR1 and CDR2 sequences are SGHKS and YYEKEE (reference sequence). With 4 bases removed from V and 3 bases from J, the gap between germline ends came to 20 bases. The CDR3 totals 17 residues. Sequencing was performed with immunoSEQ multiplex PCR; in TCRdb, only in-frame clones are kept and a portion is missing. The table records more than 95,000 clones, roughly 93% of them present only once. Sequencing was performed on peripheral blood, taken on day 0 of AZD1222 vaccination. This TCR was recovered from an adult in good health. The chain joins TRBV5-5 to TRBJ1-5; D gene unclear. The CDR3 here is CASSPTGSFPDNQPQHF. The CDR3, as DNA: TGTGCCAGCAGCCCCACGGGGTCTTTCCCTGACAATCAGCCCCAGCATTTT.